The text below deals with one T cell receptor beta chain. Its matching antigen is unknown. The data derive from a study of cytomegalovirus exposure and HLA in healthy donors. Study-wide results and caveats: Further analysis, carried out later, found HLA-associated TCR beta chains more clonally expanded than equally common other chains. A later examination showed that TCR association rates differed by HLA locus, with DRB1 most and HLA-C fewest.

Germline lookup yields CDR1 SNHLY and CDR2 FYNNEI. The CDR3 length is 12 residues. V lost 5 bases and J lost 5; bases outside the gene matches: 2. 13 Jbeta primers and 60 Vbeta primers were used for the PCR. Generated by immunoSEQ multiplex PCR, the TCRdb table keeps only in-frame clones and is missing some. The table has fewer than 250,000 clones, over 80% seen once. Sequenced: PBMCs. The sequence derives from a man aged 30 to 39 in good health and CMV-seronegative. This chain joins TRBV2 and TRBJ2-7, with 8 bases aligning to TRBD1. The CDR3 loop is CASSSTGDEQYF. As DNA, the CDR3 is TGTGCCAGCAGTTCGACAGGGGACGAGCAGTACTTC.